The source of this TCR beta chain is a study of T-cell reconstitution after alpha-beta-depleted transplantation in children. Unique molecular identifiers were incorporated during preparation of the TCRbeta library. TCRdb reprocessed the PCR reads via MiXCR and lists one record per CDR3 protein. The sample holds fewer than 550,000 distinct CDR3 sequences, over 9.5% seen once. The CDR3 sequence is 14 residues long. Germline assignment: CDR1 DFQATT and CDR2 SNEGSKA (reference sequence). In the case of this clonotype: Germline and junction disagree at one end, which may indicate a read error.

The chain is built from TRBV20-1 and TRBJ2-1; TRBD2 matches 10 bases. The TCR originated in a child aged 2-9 years with inherited bone marrow failure, due to receive a stem cell transplant. Sample: PBMCs, taken before TCRalphabeta/CD19-depleted stem cell transplant. The CDR3: CSANGLAAYNERFF. For the CDR3, the DNA is TGCAGTGCGAACGGACTAGCGGCCTACAATGAGCGGTTCTTC.